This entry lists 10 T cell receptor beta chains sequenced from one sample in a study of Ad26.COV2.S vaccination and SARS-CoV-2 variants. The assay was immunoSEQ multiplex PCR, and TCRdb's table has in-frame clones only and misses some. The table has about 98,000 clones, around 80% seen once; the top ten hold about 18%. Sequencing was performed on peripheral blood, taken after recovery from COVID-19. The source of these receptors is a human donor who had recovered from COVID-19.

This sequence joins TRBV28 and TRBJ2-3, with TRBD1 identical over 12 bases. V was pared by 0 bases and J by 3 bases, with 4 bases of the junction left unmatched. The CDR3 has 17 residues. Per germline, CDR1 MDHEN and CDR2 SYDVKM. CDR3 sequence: CASSLWGTGGGTDTQYF. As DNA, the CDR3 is TGTGCCAGCAGTTTATGGGGGACAGGGGGCGGGACAGATACGCAGTATTTT.

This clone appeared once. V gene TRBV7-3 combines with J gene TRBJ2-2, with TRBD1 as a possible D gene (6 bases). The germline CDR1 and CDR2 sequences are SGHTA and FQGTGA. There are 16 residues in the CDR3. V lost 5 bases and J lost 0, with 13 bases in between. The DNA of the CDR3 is TGTGCCAGCAGCCAGACAGGACCTGCGAACACCGGGGAGCTGTTTTTT. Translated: CASSQTGPANTGELFF. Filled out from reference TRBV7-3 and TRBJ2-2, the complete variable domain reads GAGVSQTPSNKVTEKGKYVELRCDPISGHTALYWYRQSLGQGPEFLIYFQGTGAADDSGLPNDRFFAVRPEGSVSTLKIQRTERGDSAVYLCASSQTGPANTGELFFGEGSRLTVL.

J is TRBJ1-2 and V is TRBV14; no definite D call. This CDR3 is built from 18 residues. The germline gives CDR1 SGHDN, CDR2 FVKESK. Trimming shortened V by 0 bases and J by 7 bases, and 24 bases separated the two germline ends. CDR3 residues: CASSQDGFLMERPLGYTF. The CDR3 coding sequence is TGTGCCAGCAGCCAAGATGGGTTTTTAATGGAAAGGCCACTTGGCTACACCTTC.

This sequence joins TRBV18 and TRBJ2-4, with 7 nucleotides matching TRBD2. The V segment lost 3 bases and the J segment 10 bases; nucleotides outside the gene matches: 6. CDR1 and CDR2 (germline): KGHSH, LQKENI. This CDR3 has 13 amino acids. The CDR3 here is CASSPGNGRIQYF. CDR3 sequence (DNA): TGTGCCAGCTCACCGGGGAACGGGAGGATTCAGTACTTC. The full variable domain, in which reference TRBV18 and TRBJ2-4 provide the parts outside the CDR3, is NAGVMQNPRHLVRRRGQEARLRCSPMKGHSHVYWYRQLPEEGLKFMVYLQKENIIDESGMPKERFSAEFPKEGPSILRIQQVVRGDSAAYFCASSPGNGRIQYFGAGTRLSVL.

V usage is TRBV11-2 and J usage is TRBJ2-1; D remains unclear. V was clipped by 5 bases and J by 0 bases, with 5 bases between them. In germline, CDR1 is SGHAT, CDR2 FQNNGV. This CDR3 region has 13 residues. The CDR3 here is CASSQVSYNEQFF. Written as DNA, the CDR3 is TGTGCCAGCAGCCAAGTCTCCTACAATGAGCAGTTCTTC.

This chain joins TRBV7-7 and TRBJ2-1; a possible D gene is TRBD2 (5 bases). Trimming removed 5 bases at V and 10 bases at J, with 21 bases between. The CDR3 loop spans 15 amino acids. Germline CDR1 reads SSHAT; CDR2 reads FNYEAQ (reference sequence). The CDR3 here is CASSPTPSQGGEQFF. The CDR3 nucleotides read TGTGCCAGCAGCCCCACTCCCTCCCAAGGAGGCGAGCAGTTCTTC.

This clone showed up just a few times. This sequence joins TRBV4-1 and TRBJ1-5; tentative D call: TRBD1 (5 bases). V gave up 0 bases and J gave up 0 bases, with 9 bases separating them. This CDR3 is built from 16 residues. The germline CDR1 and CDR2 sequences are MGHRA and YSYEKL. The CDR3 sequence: CASSQDPGHSNQPQHF. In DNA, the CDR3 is TGCGCCAGCAGCCAAGATCCGGGGCATAGCAATCAGCCCCAGCATTTT.

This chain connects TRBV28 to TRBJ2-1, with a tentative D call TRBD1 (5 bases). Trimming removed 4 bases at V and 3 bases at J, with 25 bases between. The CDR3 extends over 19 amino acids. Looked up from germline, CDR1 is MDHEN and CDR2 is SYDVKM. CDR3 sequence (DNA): TGTGCCAGCAGTTCCACGCAGGCCACTGGGGCAGGATACTACAATGAGCAGTTCTTC. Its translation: CASSSTQATGAGYYNEQFF.

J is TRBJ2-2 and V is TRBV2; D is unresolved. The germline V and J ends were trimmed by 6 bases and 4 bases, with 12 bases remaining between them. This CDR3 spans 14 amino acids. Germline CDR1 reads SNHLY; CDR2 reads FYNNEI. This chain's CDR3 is CASSYLGGTGELFF. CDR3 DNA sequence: TGTGCCAGCAGCTATTTGGGTGGCACCGGGGAGCTGTTTTTT.

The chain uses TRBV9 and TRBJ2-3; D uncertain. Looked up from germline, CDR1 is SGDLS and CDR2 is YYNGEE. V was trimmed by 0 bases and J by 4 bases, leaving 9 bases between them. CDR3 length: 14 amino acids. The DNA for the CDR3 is TGTGCCAGCAGCGTAGATGTAGCAGCAGATACGCAGTATTTT. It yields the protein CASSVDVAADTQYF.